This T cell receptor (beta chain) was recovered during a study of identifying expanded T cells in peripheral blood. Study conclusions and caveats: Variance in clone template counts between approximately 2-week samples significantly increased with total template count across all healthy donors.

Profiled with immunoSEQ multiplex PCR; TCRdb holds only in-frame clones, not every one. The sample gives some 72,000 clones, roughly 90% of which show up once; under 3.5% is in the top ten. Concerning this clone itself: Its target is not known.

The V and J ends lost 5 bases and 6 bases respectively, with 19 bases between them. The CDR3 is made up of 15 amino acids. Germline V gene lookup returns CDR1 MNHNY and CDR2 SVGAGI (reference sequence). The receptor comes from a person aged 18-70 years in good health. Sample: blood. This rearrangement joins TRBV6-6 to TRBJ1-2; D uncertain. The CDR3 nucleotides read TGTGCCAGCAGTAAAGTCCTTGTGAAGGATGATGGCTACACCTTC. Its protein product is CASSKVLVKDDGYTF.